This T cell receptor (beta chain) was captured in a study of T cells in Graves' hyperthyroidism and ophthalmopathy (dated by TCRdb to between 2018 and 2021). With regard to the full study: Peripheral blood was collected at initial diagnosis, before any treatment. To identify TCR V-J signatures that set the groups apart, the researchers used a discovery cohort of 100 or so patients, made up of 40 to 45 with Graves' ophthalmopathy and around 58 with stable Graves' hyperthyroidism. Prospective prediction of ophthalmopathy was tested in an independent validation cohort consisting of about 19 hyperthyroidism patients and approximately 16 patients who later progressed to ophthalmopathy. The 95 to 100 discovery patients were divided at random into training and test sets in a 7:3 ratio. In addition, the study compared T-cell repertoires in thyroid tissue and in blood from 6 or 7 Graves' hyperthyroidism patients. After sampling, hyperthyroidism patients received methimazole starting at 30 mg daily, and ophthalmopathy patients received high-dose intravenous methylprednisolone. The paper reports TCR Vbeta CDR3 sequencing of approximately 140 peripheral blood samples: some 41 ophthalmopathy, 75 to 80 hyperthyroidism and approximately 17 progressor patients. Overall study results and their limits: Sample size was not statistically predetermined, and blinding of investigators to group allocation was not performed. Most expanded thyroid clonotypes (frequency above 0.001) were also found in blood, which suggests that blood repertoires may mirror thyroid immune responses. In validation, the model predicted progression to ophthalmopathy a median of roughly 6.5 months before onset, with roughly 70% sensitivity and 72.22% specificity. A model built on a 13 V-J signature distinguished ophthalmopathy from stable hyperthyroidism, reaching 85% to 90% sensitivity and approximately 81% specificity in cross-validation and 80%/75% in testing.

Based on the germline V gene, the CDR1 and CDR2 sequences are SGHRS and YFSETQ. The CDR3, from cysteine to phenylalanine, totals 14 residues. The retained sequence is limited to the CDR3, 42 bases, with the frame set at the first base. Trimming takes 2 bases off V and 5 bases off J; junction bases not matched to a gene: 4. This clonotype was detected ten times or more. The clone's antigen remains unknown. Within one base of it there is no much larger clone, and no base qualities were kept. Amplification of TCR beta CDR3 regions was carried out from RNA transcripts. A first-round RT-PCR of the TCR CDR3 used the HTBI primer set with the Qiagen OneStep RT-PCR kit. A second multiplex PCR round built the libraries, followed by size selection and purification. The libraries were sequenced on an Illumina HiSeq2000 using paired-end 100 bp reads. In the authors' own workflow: SOAPnuke was used to process the raw data, throwing out any read that contained adapters or uncalled bases, had a mean Phred below 15, or lacked an exact constant-primer or identifier match. COPE v1.2.5 was used to merge high-quality paired reads, and clonotypes were defined as unique nucleotide sequences. MiTCR v1.1 was used to align the clonotypes against IMGT TRBV, TRBD and TRBJ reference segments. The analysis included only V-J combinations with a frequency above 0.0001, which together covered 99.2% of the repertoires. The TCS score was defined as F50 (clonal expansion) divided by E x V (chaos), with BLOSUM62-based TCRdist calculated between CDR3 peptides within each V-J. Welch's t-statistics and random forest reduced 450 to 600 V-J features to roughly 13, which were used in a naive Bayes classifier (R e1071). The public reads were run again by TCRdb, first through fastp at Q25 and then through MiXCR, and only productive beta chains were kept. Under each unique CDR3 protein, matching rows form one entry showing the most common genes and DNA. The V and J calls and clone size come from TCRdb's table, not from the authors' own analysis. The table for this sample lists about 290,000 distinct CDR3 sequences; around 13% of them were counted only once. The ten largest account for 7.9% of the sample.

Stable Graves' hyperthyroidism was defined as the absence of progression to ophthalmopathy over 18 months of follow-up. Hyperthyroidism patients were newly diagnosed, had a disease duration of under 2 months, and were aged 18 to 65 years. Exclusion was applied to patients with uncontrolled infections, other autoimmune diseases, pregnancy or lactation. Diagnoses were based on clinical symptoms, serum thyroxine and TRAb, thyroid ultrasound and orbital computed tomography. Ficoll-Paque density gradient centrifugation was used to isolate PBMCs from about 9 ml of fresh peripheral blood. Total RNA was extracted with Trizol reagent, and quality was checked on an Agilent 2100 Bioanalyzer.

This TCR was sampled from a woman in her thirties or forties with Graves' hyperthyroidism. The chain was built from TRBV5-1 and TRBJ2-5; the junction holds 9 bases that match TRBD2. What was sequenced was blood. This receptor carries the CDR3 CASSLGLAWETQYF. DNA sequence: TGCGCCAGCAGCTTAGGACTAGCGTGGGAGACCCAGTACTTC.